This entry describes one T cell receptor (beta chain). Its antigen is not known. Data came from immunoSEQ multiplex PCR; TCRdb stores just in-frame clones and leaves some out. The sample holds almost 25,000 clones, over 80% seen once. Trimming cost V 1 base and J 4 bases; bases outside gene matches: 3. Germline V gives CDR1 SGHRS, CDR2 YFSETQ. The CDR3 covers 14 residues. The data are from a study of lymphopenia after photon versus proton radiotherapy. General study results and limits: Relative stability marked proton patients; photon patients lost diversity and naive cells. After lymphocyte nadir, photon-treated repertoires showed oligoclonal expansion, especially CD8+ Temra.

The source material was peripheral blood, sampled from a patient treated with proton-based radiotherapy. This chain uses TRBV5-1 with TRBJ1-1; 8 nucleotides align to TRBD1. The receptor was derived from a woman aged 70-85 years with pancreatic cancer. In nucleotides, the CDR3 is TGCGCCAGCAGCTTGACAGGGGGGACCACTGAAGCTTTCTTT. Its protein product is CASSLTGGTTEAFF.